This T cell receptor beta chain was identified during a study of blood T cells in healthy people across ages. Study-level information: About one barcoded beta molecule was captured per two T cells (by template switching).

Findings of the study overall: Significant beta diversity loss was already apparent by age approximately 38, declining roughly linearly.

With regard to this clonotype: Its antigen remains unknown. One end of the junction does not line up with germline, which may come from a read error.

This CDR3 contains 15 residues. Germline V CDR1 and CDR2: SGHTA, FQGNSA. Primers used in a second PCR of about 7 to 12 cycles were a sample-barcoded 5' primer and a J-beta primer mix. TCRdb re-called the 5' RACE reads through MiXCR, storing one row per CDR3 protein. Counted here are around 870,000 distinct CDR3 sequences, under 30% occurring once; the ten biggest clones make up roughly 17%. The chain employs TRBV7-2 and TRBJ1-4, with D uncertain. The source of this sequence is a woman older than 75 in good health. Sample: blood. The CDR3 region has the DNA TGTGCCAGCAGCCCCACGGGTATAAAAAATGAAAAACGGTTTTTT. Translation gives CASSPTGIKNEKRFF.